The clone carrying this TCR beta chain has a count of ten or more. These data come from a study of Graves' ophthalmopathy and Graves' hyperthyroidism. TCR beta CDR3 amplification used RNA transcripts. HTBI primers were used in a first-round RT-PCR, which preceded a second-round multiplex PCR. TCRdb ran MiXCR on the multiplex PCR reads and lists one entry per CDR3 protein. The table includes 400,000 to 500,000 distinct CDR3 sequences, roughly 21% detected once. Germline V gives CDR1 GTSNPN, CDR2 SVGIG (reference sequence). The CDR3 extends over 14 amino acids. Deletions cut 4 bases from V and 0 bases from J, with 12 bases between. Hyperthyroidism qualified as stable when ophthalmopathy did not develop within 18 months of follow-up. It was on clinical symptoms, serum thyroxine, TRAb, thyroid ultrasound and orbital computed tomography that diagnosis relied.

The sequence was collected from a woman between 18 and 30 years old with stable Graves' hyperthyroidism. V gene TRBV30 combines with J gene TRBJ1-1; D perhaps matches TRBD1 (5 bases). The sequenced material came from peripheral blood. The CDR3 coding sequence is TGTGCCTGGAACCAACAGGTACTGAACACTGAAGCTTTCTTT. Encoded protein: CAWNQQVLNTEAFF.